The 28 T cell receptor beta chains below all came from one sample that was sequenced in a study of blood T cells in healthy people across ages. A second about 7 to 12 cycle PCR used barcoded and J-beta primers. In TCRdb, the 5' RACE reads were re-called with MiXCR into one record per CDR3 protein. The table has about 970,000 distinct CDR3 sequences, roughly 51% seen once; the top ten hold around a fifth. What was sequenced was blood. All receptors derive from an older woman in good health.

This clonotype appeared a few times. The chain uses TRBV28 and TRBJ2-7; 7 bases fit TRBD2. J gave up 2 bases and V 2 bases, and 9 bases lay outside the gene matches. CDR3 length: 16 residues. The germline V gene encodes CDR1 MDHEN and CDR2 SYDVKM. This chain's CDR3 is CASSLGGGGSAYEQYF. As DNA, the CDR3 is TGTGCCAGCAGTTTAGGGGGGGGAGGCTCAGCCTACGAGCAGTACTTC.

The chain carries TRBV5-1 and TRBJ2-5; tentatively, D is TRBD1 (6 bases). There are 14 residues in the CDR3. CDR1 and CDR2 from the germline V gene are SGHRS and YFSETQ. The ends were cut back, 7 bases at V and 4 bases at J, with 17 bases in the middle. The CDR3 coding sequence is TGCGCCAGCGCCGAAGACGGGACACTAGAGACCCAGTACTTC. This encodes CASAEDGTLETQYF.

This clonotype turned up a few times. J is TRBJ2-4 and V is TRBV27; D remains unclear. The germline V gene encodes CDR1 MNHEY and CDR2 SMNVEV (reference sequence). The CDR3 spans 15 residues. The ends were cut back, 3 bases at V and 1 base at J, with 10 bases in the middle. The CDR3 sequence: CASSFWGMAKNIQYF. DNA of the CDR3: TGTGCCAGCAGTTTTTGGGGTATGGCCAAAAACATTCAGTACTTC.

This clonotype was counted a few times. V gene TRBV5-5 combines with J gene TRBJ2-7; a possible D gene is TRBD1 (5 bases). The ends were cut back, 6 bases at V and 3 bases at J, with 16 bases in the middle. In germline, CDR1 is SGHKS, CDR2 YYEKEE (reference sequence). The CDR3 has 14 residues. CDR3 in DNA: TGTGCCAGCACCTACCAAACAGGCGTCTACGAGCAGTACTTC. Residues: CASTYQTGVYEQYF.

This chain connects TRBV11-2 to TRBJ2-1; D is undetermined. The CDR3 loop spans 14 amino acids. Germline V lookup: CDR1 SGHAT, CDR2 FQNNGV. Trimming left V 1 base short and J 8 bases short, with 12 bases between. Written as DNA, the CDR3 is TGTGCCAGCAGCTTAGGGACGATAGTTCATGAGCAGTTCTTC. This encodes CASSLGTIVHEQFF.

V is TRBV2 and J is TRBJ2-5; D assignment may be TRBD1 or TRBD2 (5 bases each). The CDR3 runs 15 residues. Trimming pared 5 bases from V and 10 bases from J, leaving 23 bases between. Germline CDR1 reads SNHLY; CDR2 reads FYNNEI. CDR3 sequence reads: CASSPPGPGFGIQYF. DNA of the CDR3: TGTGCCAGCAGTCCCCCGGGACCCGGCTTTGGGATCCAGTACTTC.

This CDR3 reads CASSLEASGVYEQYF. CDR3 sequence (DNA): TGTGCCAGCAGCTTAGAAGCTAGCGGCGTCTACGAGCAGTACTTC. V is TRBV7-6 and J is TRBJ2-7; 7 bases map to TRBD2. The CDR3 has 15 amino acids. From germline, CDR1 is SGHVS and CDR2 FNYEAQ. Trimming removed 1 base from V and 3 bases from J; junction bases left unmatched: 6.

The chain recombines TRBV20-1 with TRBJ2-6; D uncertain. The CDR3 extends over 14 amino acids. CDR1 and CDR2 (germline): DFQATT, SNEGSKA (reference sequence). V was trimmed by 1 base and J by 0 bases, leaving 4 bases between them. The CDR3 DNA follows: TGCAGTGCTAGAGCAGGCTCTGGGGCCAACGTCCTGACTTTC. Residues: CSARAGSGANVLTF.

The chain employs TRBV25-1 and TRBJ1-6; D is perhaps TRBD1 (5 bases). From germline, CDR1 is MGHDK and CDR2 SYGVNS. With 5 bases removed from V and 6 bases from J, the gap between germline ends came to 17 bases. The CDR3 runs to 16 residues. This chain's CDR3 is CASSPGVIQLNSPLHF. In nucleotides, the CDR3 is TGTGCCAGCAGTCCGGGGGTCATACAGCTTAATTCACCCCTCCACTTT.

The CDR3 sequence: CASSADRESYEQYF. The CDR3 DNA reads TGTGCCAGCAGTGCTGACAGGGAATCTTACGAGCAGTACTTC. The J gene is TRBJ2-7, the V gene TRBV2, with 7 bases fitting TRBD1. Trimming cost V 4 bases and J 4 bases; bases outside gene matches: 7. From germline, CDR1 is SNHLY and CDR2 FYNNEI. The CDR3 has 14 residues.

This chain connects TRBV28 to TRBJ2-5; TRBD1 or TRBD2 may be the D gene (5 bases each). V dropped 6 bases and J dropped 11 bases, with 25 bases sitting between them. This CDR3 is 15 amino acids long. Germline values: CDR1 MDHEN, CDR2 SYDVKM. The CDR3: CASSGMWGIQRVQYF. CDR3 bases: TGTGCCAGCAGCGGGATGTGGGGGATCCAACGAGTGCAGTACTTC.

Remarks on this clonotype: One end of the junction does not line up with germline, which may come from a read error. The chain links TRBV6-5 to TRBJ2-7, with a tentative D call TRBD1 (5 bases). The CDR3 has 15 amino acids. CDR1 and CDR2 from the germline V gene are MNHEY and SVGAGI. The CDR3 nucleotides read TGTGCCAGCAGTTACTCCCGACAGTTCTCCTGCGAGCAGTACTTC. This sequence encodes CASSYSRQFSCEQYF.

This clonotype came up a few times. The chain combines TRBV29-1 with TRBJ2-7, with 8 bases that match TRBD1. The J call may be faulty, since TRBJ2-5 better matches the DNA end. Germline CDR1 reads SQVTM; CDR2 reads ANQGSEA. This CDR3 has 14 residues. As DNA, the CDR3 is TGCAGCGTTGTTGTCCGGACAGGGAGCGGGACCCAGTACTTC. This gives the protein CSVVVRTGSGTQYF.

The chain links TRBV7-8 to TRBJ2-7; a possible D gene is TRBD2 (6 bases). The CDR3 has 13 residues. V was trimmed by 8 bases and J by 3 bases, leaving 14 bases between them. CDR1 SGHVS and CDR2 FQNEAQ come from the germline V gene. CDR3 sequence: CASWGTEGYEQYF. In DNA form, the CDR3 reads TGTGCCAGCTGGGGGACGGAGGGCTACGAGCAGTACTTC.

This clonotype was recorded a few times. The rearrangement joins TRBV7-9 to TRBJ2-1, with TRBD2 matching over 9 bases. J lost 9 bases, V lost 4 bases, and 4 bases had no gene match. The V gene's germline CDR1 is SEHNR and CDR2 FQNEAQ (reference sequence). The CDR3 has 13 residues. CDR3 protein: CASSWGTSSEQFF. The CDR3 DNA reads as TGTGCCAGCAGCTGGGGGACTAGCAGTGAGCAGTTCTTC.

The V and J genes are TRBV29-1 and TRBJ2-1, with D perhaps matching TRBD1 (5 bases). The DNA end is more similar to TRBJ2-7, so the J call may be wrong. The CDR3 runs 14 residues. Germline loops: CDR1 SQVTM, CDR2 ANQGSEA. CDR3 DNA: TGCAGCGTTGAAAATCCCAAGGGGTACAATGAGCAGTACTTC. This gives the protein CSVENPKGYNEQYF.

This clonotype showed up just a few times. The chain recombines TRBV27 with TRBJ2-6; the D is unclear. The germline gives CDR1 MNHEY, CDR2 SMNVEV (reference sequence). V lost 0 bases and J 0 bases, leaving 15 bases between the germline ends. This CDR3 is 19 amino acids long. This CDR3 reads CASSLSSPSTSSGANVLTF. The CDR3, as DNA: TGTGCCAGCAGTTTATCCTCCCCGAGTACCAGCTCTGGGGCCAACGTCCTGACTTTC.

This clonotype has only a few counts. V usage is TRBV27 and J usage is TRBJ2-1, with 9 bases that match TRBD2. CDR1 is MNHEY, CDR2 SMNVEV, per germline (reference sequence). V dropped 7 bases and J dropped 4; count of bases not matched to a gene: 11. The CDR3 is 16 amino acids. This CDR3 reads CASNLLAGGPYNEQFF. The CDR3 DNA sequence: TGTGCCAGCAACCTCTTGGCGGGAGGGCCTTACAATGAGCAGTTCTTC.

The J gene is TRBJ2-7, the V gene TRBV7-2; D unresolved. Germline CDR1 and CDR2: SGHTA and FQGNSA. This CDR3 region has 13 residues. V lost 2 bases and J lost 2, with 7 bases in between. CDR3 sequence (DNA): TGTGCCAGCAGCTTAAGGATCGCCTACGAGCAGTACTTC. Translation gives CASSLRIAYEQYF.

V is TRBV20-1 and J is TRBJ1-1; possibly TRBD1 for D (6 bases). Per germline, CDR1 DFQATT and CDR2 SNEGSKA (reference sequence). The CDR3 contains 14 residues. With 3 bases removed from V and 0 bases from J, the gap between germline ends came to 11 bases. CDR3 coding DNA: TGCAGTGCTAGTTTTGGGGGCTTGAACACTGAAGCTTTCTTT. Protein: CSASFGGLNTEAFF.

The CDR3 sequence is CASSKGLKGETQYF. CDR3 bases: TGTGCCAGCAGCAAAGGCTTAAAGGGGGAGACCCAGTACTTC. The chain couples TRBV21-1 to TRBJ2-5; the table's D call of TRBD1 was not tested on the DNA. TRBV21-1 is shown as a pseudogene. The CDR3 sequence is 14 residues long.

The chain recombines TRBV24-1 with TRBJ2-3; 7 bases align to TRBD2. The ends lost 4 bases at V and 6 bases at J; junction bases unmatched: 6. The length of the CDR3 is 14 residues. The germline CDR1 and CDR2 sequences are KGHDR and SFDVKD. DNA of the CDR3: TGTGCCACCAGTGACCCTGGACTAGGCGATACGCAGTATTTT. Amino acids: CATSDPGLGDTQYF.

The chain is built from TRBV10-3 and TRBJ2-5; TRBD1 matches at 9 bases. V gave up 7 bases and J gave up 5 bases; unmatched junction bases: 11. The germline V gene has CDR1 ENHRY and CDR2 SYGVKD. The CDR3 extends over 15 amino acids. The DNA of the CDR3 is TGTGCCATCAATTCCGGGACAGGGTCGCGGGAGACCCAGTACTTC. This codes for CAINSGTGSRETQYF.

A few counts support this clonotype. This rearrangement joins TRBV5-6 to TRBJ2-5; D might be TRBD1 or TRBD2, each matching 7 bases. Germline CDR1 SGHDT, CDR2 YYEEEE. This CDR3 contains 15 residues. V gave up 1 base and J gave up 3 bases, with 13 bases separating them. CDR3 DNA: TGTGCCAGCAGCTTGTTGGGAGGGGGCAAAGAGACCCAGTACTTC. Amino acid sequence: CASSLLGGGKETQYF.

The chain has TRBV20-1 and TRBJ2-3; no firm D call. The germline gives CDR1 DFQATT, CDR2 SNEGSKA (reference sequence). The CDR3 is 14 amino acids. Trimming took off 0 bases at V and 0 bases at J, with 7 bases between the two ends. The CDR3 DNA reads as TGCAGTGCTAGAGATGGCGGTAGCACAGATACGCAGTATTTT. Translating gives CSARDGGSTDTQYF.

The chain joins TRBV27 to TRBJ1-5; TRBD1 aligns across 7 bases. Germline CDR1 reads MNHEY; CDR2 reads SMNVEV (reference sequence). The CDR3 has 14 residues. J lost 14 bases, V lost 3 bases, and 13 bases had no gene match. The DNA of the CDR3 is TGTGCCAGCAGTTTGGGGTGGATGACAGGGCGTAAGCATTTT. It codes for CASSLGWMTGRKHF.

Here the CDR3 DNA reads TGTGCCAGCGGGACTAGCAAAAACACCGGGGAGCTGTTTTTT. It specifies CASGTSKNTGELFF. The rearrangement uses TRBV2 and TRBJ2-2; 9 bases match TRBD2. The CDR3 is made up of 14 amino acids. Trimming took 8 bases from V and 2 from J; bases not matched to a gene: 3. Germline V lookup: CDR1 SNHLY, CDR2 FYNNEI. The full variable domain, its missing parts supplied by reference TRBV2 and TRBJ2-2, is EPEVTQTPSHQVTQMGQEVILRCVPISNHLYFYWYRQILGQKVEFLVSFYNNEISEKSEIFDDQFSVERPDGSNFTLKIRSTKLEDSAMYFCASGTSKNTGELFFGEGSRLTVL.

The chain joins TRBV4-3 to TRBJ2-4; 10 nucleotides agree with TRBD2. Germline CDR1 reads LGHNA; CDR2 reads YSLEER. V lost 5 bases and J lost 0; bases outside the gene matches: 13. The CDR3 sequence is 19 residues long. CDR3 in amino acids: CASSARSTSGALAKNIQYF. CDR3 coding DNA: TGCGCCAGCAGCGCAAGGTCCACTAGCGGGGCCCTAGCCAAAAACATTCAGTACTTC.